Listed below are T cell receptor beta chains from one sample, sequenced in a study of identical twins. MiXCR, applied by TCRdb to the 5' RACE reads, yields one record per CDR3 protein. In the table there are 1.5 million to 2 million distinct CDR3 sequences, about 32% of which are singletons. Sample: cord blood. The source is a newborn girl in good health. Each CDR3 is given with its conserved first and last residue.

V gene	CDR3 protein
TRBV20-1	CSALGTLSSTDTQYF
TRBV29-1	CSGGFKTRQYF
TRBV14	CASSQAGTSRNNEQFF
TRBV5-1	CASNLNGQGTNEKLFF
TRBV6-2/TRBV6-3	CASSYRRYEQYF
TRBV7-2	CASSLELAGNYEQYF
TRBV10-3	CAIRPAGYEQYF
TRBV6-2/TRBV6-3	CASRPGLADTQYF
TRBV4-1	CASSQPGQFLSAFF
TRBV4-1	CASSVPGGTGELFF
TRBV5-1	CASSLPSSGSGNTGELFF
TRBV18	CASSPLDTYGYTF
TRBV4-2	CASSQGSGSGTDTQYF
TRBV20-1	CSATRGTGNTEAFF
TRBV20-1	CSARAPNPNEQFF
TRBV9	CASSVAGQGVVNEQFF
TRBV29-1	CSVGLGTGYYEQYF
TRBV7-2	CASSLGLPTGELFF
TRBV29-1	CSVGRSGGTDTQYF
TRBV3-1	CASSQGTGPEQYF
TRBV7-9	CASSTGLVGDTQYF
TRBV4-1	CASSQLAGVITDTQYF
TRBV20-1	CSASFLRDPQETQYF
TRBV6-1	CASSRNAGWQSTEQFF
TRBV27	CASSPRTGKETQYF
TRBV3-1	CASSQPGTSGYNEQFF
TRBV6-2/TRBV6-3	CASRGASGYNEQFF
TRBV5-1	CASSLVALTSYEQYF
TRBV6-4	CASSDQGTSLYNEQFF
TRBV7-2	CASSLVGVRLATDTQYF
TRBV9	CASNREARYNEQFF
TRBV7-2	CASSLVSGLTSYNEQFF
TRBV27	CASSLFGRVKFEQFF
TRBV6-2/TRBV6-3	CASSYSFKGNQPQHF
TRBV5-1	CASSHGQGNEKLFF
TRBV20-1	CSASSGTSYEQYF
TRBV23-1	CASSQSQCVCKLQETQYF
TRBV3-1	CASSKADSNQPQHF
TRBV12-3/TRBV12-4	CASSLRLTDYGYTF
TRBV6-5	CASSSRDRVVGSPLHF
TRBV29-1	CSADPEGWKETQYF
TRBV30	CAWSVGGTSYEQYF
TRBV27	CASKKTGIPYEQYF
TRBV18	CASSPRLMKDWGNTEAFF
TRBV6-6	CASTSGGYEQYF
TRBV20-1	CSARDLDHAYEQYF
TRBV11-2	CASTQAGGYQRSSYEQYF
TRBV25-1	CASSGLTGGTEAFF
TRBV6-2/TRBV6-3	CASSDRMTGELFF
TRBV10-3	CAISGPGQGYRINYGYTF
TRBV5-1	CASSFGGIYEQFF
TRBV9	CASSVQNSRPSGGESEQYF
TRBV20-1	CSASRTGTAKNIQYF
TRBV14	CASSQDSGSGANVLTF
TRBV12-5	CASGLGDNEQFF
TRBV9	CASSPHYGGQPQHF
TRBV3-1	CASSQAVGTPQANEQFF